This record looks at one TCR beta chain sequence and its context. The antigen remains unidentified. The entry originates in a study of T cell responses to AZD1222 COVID-19 vaccine. This CDR3 is 12 amino acids long. The germline gives CDR1 DFQATT, CDR2 SNEGSKA (reference sequence). V was shortened by 3 bases and J by 7 bases, with 9 bases between the two germline ends. Study-level points and caveats: Among spike-specific TCRs, nearly half reportedly target unmutated variant regions.

Libraries were prepared by immunoSEQ multiplex PCR; TCRdb keeps only in-frame clonotypes and omits some of them. This table has about 110,000 clones, about 90% appearing once. This specimen consisted of peripheral blood, obtained on day 0 of AZD1222 vaccination. The chain employs TRBV20-1 and TRBJ2-2; no reliable D call. This sequence was found in an adult in good health. The CDR3 sequence is CSASRGFGELFF. DNA of the CDR3: TGCAGTGCTAGTCGCGGATTCGGGGAGCTGTTTTTT.